A single sample gave rise to the 20 T cell receptor beta chains below, sequenced in a study of graft-versus-host responses after intestinal transplantation. Sequencing was performed with immunoSEQ multiplex PCR; in TCRdb, only in-frame clones are kept and a portion is missing. The repertoire holds around 100,000 clones, with around nine tenths as singletons. For these receptors, no antigen is known. The material was unstimulated CD4+ T cells sorted from spleen or lymph node cells, obtained before transplant. The receptor set was obtained from a human donor who was the organ donor for an intestinal transplant.

This clone showed up just once. The rearrangement joins TRBV7-2 to TRBJ2-3, with TRBD2 matching over 13 bases. Unmatched junction bases numbered 11, after V lost 4 bases and J lost 4 bases. Germline CDR1 reads SGHTA; CDR2 reads FQGNSA. The CDR3 length is 18 residues. The CDR3 DNA sequence: TGTGCCAGCAGCTCGACCGGACTAGCGGGAGAGGTGGCAGATACGCAGTATTTT. Its protein is CASSSTGLAGEVADTQYF.

This chain uses TRBV13 with TRBJ1-5; D not certain. V lost 3 bases, J lost 4 bases, and 4 bases lay in between. The germline CDR1 and CDR2 sequences are PRHDT and FYEKMQ (reference sequence). The CDR3 is 12 amino acids. The CDR3 spells CASSLKNQPQHF. In DNA form, the CDR3 reads TGTGCCAGCAGCTTGAAAAATCAGCCCCAGCATTTT.

V gene TRBV10-3 combines with J gene TRBJ2-5; 9 positions match TRBD2. V gave up 5 bases and J gave up 1 base; unmatched junction bases: 2. This CDR3 has 14 amino acids. Germline loops: CDR1 ENHRY, CDR2 SYGVKD. The CDR3 DNA reads TGTGCCATCAGTCTGACTAGCGGCCAAGAGACCCAGTACTTC. Residues: CAISLTSGQETQYF.

This clone was found once. The gene calls are TRBV5-4 and TRBJ2-3, with 10 bases identical to TRBD2. Germline trimming cut 5 bases from V and 6 bases from J; bases unmatched to any gene: 6. This CDR3 is 14 amino acids long. CDR1 is SGHNT, CDR2 YYREEE, per germline (reference sequence). In nucleotides, the CDR3 is TGTGCCAGCAGACTAGCGGGATGGTCCGATACGCAGTATTTT. Translation gives CASRLAGWSDTQYF.

V gene TRBV6-6 combines with J gene TRBJ2-3; 7 bases line up with TRBD1. V shed 6 bases, J shed 2 bases, and the junction held 5 bases outside the gene matches. Germline assignment: CDR1 MNHNY and CDR2 SVGAGI (reference sequence). This CDR3 comprises 14 residues. The CDR3 here is CASRVDRPTDTQYF. For the CDR3, the DNA is TGTGCCAGCAGAGTGGACAGGCCCACAGATACGCAGTATTTT.

The chain joins TRBV19 to TRBJ2-2; 7 positions match TRBD2. The germline V gene encodes CDR1 LNHDA and CDR2 SQIVND (reference sequence). This CDR3 comprises 13 residues. Germline trimming cut 7 bases from V and 5 bases from J; bases unmatched to any gene: 4. The DNA of the CDR3 is TGTGCCAGTAAAGGTAGCGGGACCGGGGAGCTGTTTTTT. It specifies CASKGSGTGELFF.

This clone showed up just once. The chain employs TRBV4-1 and TRBJ1-1; maybe TRBD1 (5 bases). V dropped 2 bases and J dropped 1 base, with 8 bases sitting between them. Germline V gene sequence: CDR1 MGHRA, CDR2 YSYEKL. The CDR3 has 14 residues. The CDR3 is CASSQPDRNTEAFF. CDR3 bases: TGCGCCAGCAGCCAACCCGACAGGAACACTGAAGCTTTCTTT.

The CDR3 nucleotides are TGTGCCAGAAGCTTGTCGGTTCCAAACACCATATATTTT. Protein sequence: CARSLSVPNTIYF. The V and J genes are TRBV5-3 and TRBJ1-3; D uncertain. TRBV5-3 belongs to the ORF category, with a function that is uncertain. The V end lost 1 base, the J end lost 6 bases, and 8 bases lay between the germline ends. The CDR3 is 13 residues long.

This clone appeared a few times. The V gene is TRBV6-1, the J gene TRBJ1-3; the D gene is possibly TRBD1 (5 bases). Germline V CDR1 and CDR2: MNHNS, SASEGT. The CDR3 loop spans 16 amino acids. V lost 4 bases to trimming and J lost 0 bases, with 13 bases between them. CDR3: CASSGQFLLSGNTIYF. Here the CDR3 DNA reads TGTGCCAGCAGTGGACAGTTTCTCCTCTCTGGAAACACCATATATTTT.

This rearrangement joins TRBV2 to TRBJ1-5; D unresolved. The CDR3 covers 13 residues. CDR1 SNHLY and CDR2 FYNNEI come from the germline V gene. V gave up 4 bases and J gave up 4 bases, with 8 bases separating them. The CDR3 loop reads CASSVGRNQPQHF. The CDR3 DNA is TGTGCCAGCAGTGTTGGGAGGAATCAGCCCCAGCATTTT.

DNA of the CDR3: TGCGCCAGCAGCTTGGGGACAGCCCTCTACCAAGAGACCCAGTACTTC. Translation gives CASSLGTALYQETQYF. The chain combines TRBV5-1 with TRBJ2-5, with D perhaps matching TRBD1 (6 bases). Trimming shortened V by 0 bases and J by 0 bases, and 12 bases separated the two germline ends. This CDR3 comprises 16 residues. Looked up from germline, CDR1 is SGHRS and CDR2 is YFSETQ.

The chain joins TRBV6-6 to TRBJ1-4, with D possibly being TRBD1 (5 bases). The CDR3 has 14 residues. Germline lookup yields CDR1 MNHNY and CDR2 SVGAGI (reference sequence). V lost 2 bases to trimming and J lost 9 bases, with 13 bases between them. CDR3 sequence (DNA): TGTGCCAGCAGTTACGGGGGGGAGAAGAAAAAACTGTTTTTT. It is translated as CASSYGGEKKKLFF.

The chain uses TRBV9 and TRBJ1-1, with D tentatively TRBD1 (5 bases). The CDR3 has 14 residues. CDR1 and CDR2 from the germline V gene are SGDLS and YYNGEE. Trimming took off 7 bases at V and 4 bases at J, with 17 bases between the two ends. The CDR3 spells CASGPGQGSTEAFF. The CDR3 region has the DNA TGTGCCAGCGGGCCGGGGCAGGGAAGCACTGAAGCTTTCTTT.

The rearrangement joins TRBV6-5 to TRBJ2-4; weak D call: TRBD1 (6 bases). With 5 bases removed from V and 6 bases from J, the gap between germline ends came to 14 bases. Germline V lookup: CDR1 MNHEY, CDR2 SVGAGI. This CDR3 has 14 amino acids. The CDR3 DNA reads TGTGCCAGCAGTCTACCGGGACATCTAAACATTCAGTACTTC. Residues: CASSLPGHLNIQYF.

The chain combines TRBV29-1 with TRBJ2-3; 8 bases match TRBD2. Germline trimming cut 5 bases from V and 0 bases from J; bases unmatched to any gene: 1. The CDR3 runs 13 residues. The germline gives CDR1 SQVTM, CDR2 ANQGSEA. The CDR3 spells CSVTSGSTDTQYF. In DNA form, the CDR3 reads TGCAGCGTTACTAGCGGTAGCACAGATACGCAGTATTTT.

CDR3 sequence reads: CASSVYRGRDEQFF. CDR3 DNA sequence: TGTGCCAGCAGTGTATACCGGGGGAGGGATGAGCAGTTCTTC. The V gene is TRBV6-1, the J gene TRBJ2-1, with 7 bases matching TRBD2. V lost 4 bases, J lost 8 bases, and 8 bases stayed unmatched. CDR1 and CDR2 from the germline V gene are MNHNS and SASEGT. CDR3 length: 14 residues.

This chain connects TRBV18 to TRBJ1-4; no clear D gene. V was clipped by 3 bases and J by 6 bases, with 8 bases between them. This CDR3 has 13 amino acids. Germline lookup yields CDR1 KGHSH and CDR2 LQKENI. CDR3 nucleotide sequence: TGTGCCAGCTCACCGGGAGGGTATGAAAAACTGTTTTTT. Translated, it gives CASSPGGYEKLFF. Based on the CDR3 plus reference TRBV18 and TRBJ1-4, the full variable domain is NAGVMQNPRHLVRRRGQEARLRCSPMKGHSHVYWYRQLPEEGLKFMVYLQKENIIDESGMPKERFSAEFPKEGPSILRIQQVVRGDSAAYFCASSPGGYEKLFFGSGTQLSVL.

This clone was detected only once. The V call is TRBV7-2, the J call TRBJ2-3; tentatively, D is TRBD2 (5 bases). Trimming left V 5 bases short and J 0 bases short, with 12 bases between. The CDR3 extends over 15 amino acids. CDR1 is SGHTA, CDR2 FQGNSA, per germline. DNA for the CDR3: TGTGCCAGCAGCCTAGACCCGGGAAGCACAGATACGCAGTATTTT. Its translation: CASSLDPGSTDTQYF. The full variable domain, completed using reference TRBV7-2 and TRBJ2-3, is GAGVSQSPSNKVTEKGKDVELRCDPISGHTALYWYRQSLGQGLEFLIYFQGNSAPDKSGLPSDRFSAERTGGSVSTLTIQRTQQEDSAVYLCASSLDPGSTDTQYFGPGTRLTVL.

The rearrangement links TRBV9 to TRBJ2-4; D call uncertain. The germline V and J ends were trimmed by 4 bases and 8 bases, with 10 bases remaining between them. CDR1 and CDR2 (germline): SGDLS, YYNGEE. The CDR3 consists of 12 residues. The CDR3 loop reads CASSLTGDIQYF. CDR3 DNA: TGTGCCAGCAGCCTAACTGGGGACATTCAGTACTTC.

The table lists this clone with a few counts. The chain carries TRBV5-1 and TRBJ1-3, with TRBD1 matching over 7 bases. The CDR3 contains 14 residues. In germline, CDR1 is SGHRS, CDR2 YFSETQ. The V segment lost 3 bases and the J segment 0 bases; nucleotides outside the gene matches: 0. CDR3 nucleotide sequence: TGCGCCAGCAGCTCAGGGGGCTCTGGAAACACCATATATTTT. Its translation: CASSSGGSGNTIYF.